These T cell receptor beta chains were read from a single sample in a study of T cell responses to AZD1222 COVID-19 vaccine. TCRdb's copy holds only in-frame clones and misses some; the assay was immunoSEQ multiplex PCR. The table includes some 64,000 clones, 84% detected once. The sequencing here drew on peripheral blood, taken on day 0 of AZD1222 vaccination. These receptor sequences come from an adult in good health. Both conserved end residues are part of each CDR3. D genes are given only for firm matches. Clone size is given for some rows only: seen once, a few or many times, or a class if the clone is expanded.

V gene	clone size	D gene	J gene	CDR3 DNA	CDR3 protein
TRBV4-1	.	TRBD1	TRBJ1-2	TGCGCCAGCAGCCACGTCGGACAGGGAGTTAACTATGGCTACACCTTC	CASSHVGQGVNYGYTF
TRBV9	.	.	TRBJ1-4	TGTGCCAGCAGCGCATTCGACTCGGGGTCGGGGGAGGAAAAACTGTTTTTT	CASSAFDSGSGEEKLFF
TRBV14	.	.	TRBJ2-5	TGTGCCAGCAGCCAAGGGATGGGGGGCCCCCGGGAGACCCAGTACTTC	CASSQGMGGPRETQYF
TRBV6-5	.	TRBD2	TRBJ2-2	TGTGCCAGCAGTTCGATAGGACTAGCTGTAGCCGGGGAGCTGTTTTTT	CASSSIGLAVAGELFF
TRBV6-5	.	.	TRBJ1-5	TGTGCCAGCTCTCGGACAGAAAACAATCAGCCCCAGCATTTT	CASSRTENNQPQHF
TRBV5-8	.	.	TRBJ1-1	TGTGCCAGCAGCTTGGATGGGAGAAGGAGCACTGAAGCTTTCTTT	CASSLDGRRSTEAFF
TRBV7-8	few	.	TRBJ2-7	TGTGCCAGCAGCCCACTAATCACCTACGAGCAGTACTTC	CASSPLITYEQYF
TRBV10-3	.	TRBD1	TRBJ2-7	TGTGCCATCAGAGACAGGGGGCAGGGCGAGCAGTACTTC	CAIRDRGQGEQYF
TRBV4-1	.	.	TRBJ2-4	TGCGCCAGCAGCCCCCTTATCGTGGCAAACATTCAGTACTTC	CASSPLIVANIQYF
TRBV27	.	TRBD1	TRBJ2-5	TGTGCCAGCAGTTTAGTAGGGACAGGGAAGGGGACCCAGTACTTC	CASSLVGTGKGTQYF
TRBV11-3	.	TRBD1	TRBJ1-1	TGTGCCAGCAGCTTAGGACAGGGGTACACTGAAGCTTTCTTT	CASSLGQGYTEAFF
TRBV6-5	.	.	TRBJ2-5	TGTGCCAGCAGCCAGGGGACCTTTCCGGAGACCCAGTACTTC	CASSQGTFPETQYF
TRBV4-1	.	.	TRBJ1-5	TGCGCCAGCAGCCAAGAGGGGCTGATAGTTCAGCCCCAGCATTTT	CASSQEGLIVQPQHF
TRBV6-2/TRBV6-3	.	.	TRBJ2-1	TGTGCCAGCAGTTACCGGAGGGACGAGAATGAGCAGTTCTTC	CASSYRRDENEQFF
TRBV7-2	.	.	TRBJ1-1	TGTGCCAGCAGCTTTGGGACCGGGAACACTGAAGCTTTCTTT	CASSFGTGNTEAFF
TRBV7-2	.	.	TRBJ1-1	TGTGCCAGCAGCTTAAATCTAGGGGCCACTGAAGCTTTCTTT	CASSLNLGATEAFF
TRBV3-1/TRBV3-2	.	.	TRBJ2-7	TGTGCCAGCAGCCAAGGGAACAGGGTGTTTGGCGAGCAGTACTTC	CASSQGNRVFGEQYF
TRBV3-1/TRBV3-2	.	.	TRBJ1-5	TGTGCCAGCAGCCAGGTTTTGGGTCCCCAGCATTTT	CASSQVLGPQHF
TRBV13	.	TRBD2	TRBJ2-1	TGTGCCAGCAGCCCCCCCTTAGCGGGGGACCACAATGAGCAGTTCTTC	CASSPPLAGDHNEQFF
TRBV4-1	.	.	TRBJ2-1	TGCGCCAGCAGCCAAGCAAGGACTGCCATAACGTACAATGAGCAGTTCTTC	CASSQARTAITYNEQFF
TRBV2	.	TRBD2	TRBJ2-1	TGTGCCAGCAGTAGCGGGATTCCCTACAATGAGCAGTTCTTC	CASSSGIPYNEQFF
TRBV28	.	.	TRBJ1-4	TGTGCCAGCAGTTTGCATCGAGAAAGAGGCGAAAAACTGTTTTTT	CASSLHRERGEKLFF